This T cell receptor beta chain came from a study of cytotoxic CD8 clonotypes in ibrutinib-treated CLL. Libraries were prepared by immunoSEQ multiplex PCR; TCRdb keeps only in-frame clonotypes and omits some of them. This sample carries about 140,000 clones, about 75% of them seen once, and the ten largest clones take 4.5% to 6%. V was shortened by 0 bases and J by 6 bases, with 8 bases between the two germline ends. The germline CDR1 and CDR2 sequences are LGHNA and YNFKEQ. The CDR3 contains 14 residues. The chain is built from TRBV4-2 and TRBJ2-2, with unresolved D. Sample: PBMCs, taken after 24 months of ibrutinib treatment. This receptor was identified in a human donor with chronic lymphocytic leukemia. DNA of the CDR3: TGTGCCAGCAGCCAAGAGGGTTTCCCCGGGGAGCTGTTTTTT. Encoded protein: CASSQEGFPGELFF.